These 31 T cell receptor beta chains were all obtained from the same sample, sequenced in a study of T cell responses to AZD1222 COVID-19 vaccine (dated by TCRdb to about 2021). Preparation of the library involved the immunoSEQ multiplex PCR assay. TCRdb stores this immuneACCESS table with in-frame sequences only. Part of the clones is absent; in the studies checked, under half of the shortfall reflects unresolved V genes, and no reason is known for the rest. This sample is represented by around 99,000 clones; around nine tenths of them were singletons. The ten largest clonotypes hold 4.8% of the sample. Read against the paper, the sample's time point label means: about 28 days (+/-7) after the second vaccine dose. Source: peripheral blood, taken 28 days after the second AZD1222 dose. Receptors were obtained from an adult who received the AZD1222 COVID-19 vaccine.

For the CDR3, the DNA is TGTGCCAGCAGCTTAGTACAGGGGACCTACGAGCAGTACTTC. This encodes CASSLVQGTYEQYF. The chain employs TRBV7-2 and TRBJ2-7, with 7 bases matching TRBD1. Unmatched junction bases numbered 2, after V lost 1 base and J lost 2 bases. The CDR3 has 14 residues. Germline V gene lookup returns CDR1 SGHTA and CDR2 FQGNSA.

The J gene is TRBJ2-2, the V gene TRBV27; D gene uncertain. CDR3 length equals 12 residues. Trimming left V 5 bases short and J 3 bases short, with 4 bases between. Germline assignment: CDR1 MNHEY and CDR2 SMNVEV (reference sequence). The CDR3: CASSTYTGELFF. CDR3 bases: TGTGCCAGCAGTACGTACACCGGGGAGCTGTTTTTT.

The chain combines TRBV18 with TRBJ1-1; a possible D gene is TRBD1 (6 bases). With 3 bases removed from V and 11 bases from J, the gap between germline ends came to 19 bases. The CDR3 extends over 14 amino acids. CDR1 and CDR2 (germline): KGHSH, LQKENI. The CDR3 region has the DNA TGTGCCAGCTCACCTATCCGGGGGCCCGGTGACGCTTTCTTT. It codes for CASSPIRGPGDAFF.

V gene TRBV11-2 combines with J gene TRBJ2-7; D gene uncertain. Germline V CDR1 and CDR2: SGHAT, FQNNGV. CDR3 length: 12 amino acids. V dropped 5 bases and J dropped 3 bases, with 8 bases sitting between them. The CDR3 nucleotides read TGTGCCAGCAGCCCGGACCGCTACGAGCAGTACTTC. Translation gives CASSPDRYEQYF.

This clone was seen more than once but under ten times. The chain couples TRBV29-1 to TRBJ2-1; 7 bases line up with TRBD1. The CDR3 length is 14 residues. Germline V lookup: CDR1 SQVTM, CDR2 ANQGSEA. After removal of 3 bases from V and 2 bases from J, the junction contained 4 bases not matched to a gene. The CDR3 reads CSVDEQGAYNEQFF. The CDR3 nucleotides read TGCAGCGTTGATGAGCAGGGGGCCTACAATGAGCAGTTCTTC.

The chain has TRBV27 and TRBJ2-2; D ambiguous. The CDR3 has 16 amino acids. The germline V gene has CDR1 MNHEY and CDR2 SMNVEV (reference sequence). The germline V and J ends were trimmed by 4 bases and 0 bases, with 12 bases remaining between them. Here the CDR3 reads CASSSIQETNTGELFF. Here the CDR3 DNA reads TGTGCCAGCAGTTCAATTCAGGAGACGAACACCGGGGAGCTGTTTTTT.

V and J are TRBV5-1 and TRBJ2-3, with a weak D call TRBD2 (6 bases). V was pared by 0 bases and J by 6 bases, with 23 bases between. This CDR3 has 18 residues. CDR1 and CDR2 (germline): SGHRS, YFSETQ. This chain's CDR3 is CASSLEVLAGLASDTQYF. CDR3 DNA: TGCGCCAGCAGCTTGGAGGTTCTTGCGGGACTGGCGTCGGATACGCAGTATTTT.

The V and J genes are TRBV5-4 and TRBJ2-3; the match to TRBD2 covers 8 bases. Germline values: CDR1 SGHNT, CDR2 YYREEE (reference sequence). The CDR3 sequence is 15 residues long. J lost 3 bases, V lost 4 bases, and 7 bases had no gene match. CDR3 DNA: TGTGCCAGCAGCCTAGGGACTAGAGGGACAGATACGCAGTATTTT. Protein: CASSLGTRGTDTQYF.

The rearrangement uses TRBV9 and TRBJ1-6; tentatively, D is TRBD1 (6 bases). The V gene's germline CDR1 is SGDLS and CDR2 YYNGEE. V was trimmed by 0 bases and J by 10 bases, leaving 11 bases between them. The CDR3 totals 14 residues. The CDR3 here is CASSVGQGNSPLHF. The CDR3, as DNA: TGTGCCAGCAGCGTAGGCCAGGGGAACTCACCCCTCCACTTT. Full variable domain (remainder filled in from reference TRBV9 and TRBJ1-6): DSGVTQTPKHLITATGQRVTLRCSPRSGDLSVYWYQQSLDQGLQFLIQYYNGEERAKGNILERFSAQQFPDLHSELNLSSLELGDSALYFCASSVGQGNSPLHFGNGTRLTVT.

This clone has only one observation. The chain recombines TRBV27 with TRBJ1-4; the D gene is possibly TRBD1 (5 bases). Trimming took off 3 bases at V and 5 bases at J, with 10 bases between the two ends. CDR3 length: 14 residues. Germline assignment: CDR1 MNHEY and CDR2 SMNVEV (reference sequence). This CDR3 is CASSFSRTNEKLFF. CDR3 coding DNA: TGTGCCAGCAGTTTTTCGCGGACAAATGAAAAACTGTTTTTT.

This chain links TRBV11-3 with TRBJ2-7, with TRBD1 identical over 7 bases. The junction had 1 base not matched to a gene; V was cut back by 3 bases and J by 2 bases. The germline gives CDR1 SGHNT, CDR2 YENEEA. The CDR3 sequence is 13 residues long. For the CDR3, the DNA is TGTGCCAGCAGCTTTGGGACAGCCTACGAGCAGTACTTC. Translating gives CASSFGTAYEQYF.

This clone appeared a single time. The genes are TRBV19 and TRBJ2-5; possibly TRBD2 for D (5 bases). The germline gives CDR1 LNHDA, CDR2 SQIVND (reference sequence). This CDR3 is built from 15 residues. V gave up 2 bases and J gave up 0 bases, with 10 bases separating them. The CDR3 DNA reads TGTGCCAGTAGTATAACGGGGAGTTACCAAGAGACCCAGTACTTC. This encodes CASSITGSYQETQYF.

The V and J genes are TRBV7-9 and TRBJ2-6, with 7 nucleotides matching TRBD1. The CDR3 covers 19 residues. The trim removed 5 bases at V and 1 base at J, leaving 14 bases unmatched. CDR1 SEHNR and CDR2 FQNEAQ come from the germline V gene (reference sequence). For the CDR3, the DNA is TGTGCCAGCAGCCAATACAGGGGTGGCCAGTCTTCTGGGGCCAACGTCCTGACTTTC. Its protein product is CASSQYRGGQSSGANVLTF.

The V and J genes are TRBV6-6 and TRBJ2-5; D not certain. This CDR3 is 12 amino acids long. Trimming shortened V by 6 bases and J by 1 base, and 6 bases separated the two germline ends. Germline V lookup: CDR1 MNHNY, CDR2 SVGAGI (reference sequence). CDR3 nucleotides: TGTGCCAGCAGCTGGGTCCAAGAGACCCAGTACTTC. Protein sequence: CASSWVQETQYF.

The chain carries TRBV30 and TRBJ2-7; TRBD1 matches at 9 bases. The CDR3 is made up of 14 amino acids. Unmatched junction bases numbered 1, after V lost 0 bases and J lost 1 base. The germline V gene encodes CDR1 GTSNPN and CDR2 SVGIG (reference sequence). CDR3 in DNA: TGTGCCTGGAGTGTCGGGACAGGGTCCTACGAGCAGTACTTC. It is translated as CAWSVGTGSYEQYF.

In this sample, this clone turned up once. V usage is TRBV7-9 and J usage is TRBJ2-5, with TRBD2 identical over 14 bases. V shed 5 bases and J 5 bases; nucleotides not matched to a gene: 7. The CDR3 runs to 16 residues. Germline CDR1 reads SEHNR; CDR2 reads FQNEAQ (reference sequence). CDR3 DNA: TGTGCCAGCAGCACCGGACTAGCGGGGGGCCGGGAGACCCAGTACTTC. Translation gives CASSTGLAGGRETQYF.

The chain has TRBV28 and TRBJ2-1; D possibly uses TRBD1 or TRBD2 (6 bases each). The CDR3 is 15 residues long. In germline, CDR1 is MDHEN, CDR2 SYDVKM. The V end lost 6 bases, the J end lost 8 bases, and 20 bases lay between the germline ends. The chain's CDR3 is CASRGGTKRFHEQFF. The CDR3, as DNA: TGTGCCAGCAGGGGCGGGACAAAACGTTTCCATGAGCAGTTCTTC.

The rearrangement joins TRBV29-1 to TRBJ1-4, with D possibly being TRBD1 (6 bases). Germline CDR1 reads SQVTM; CDR2 reads ANQGSEA. Between the trimmed V and J ends, which lost 2 bases and 5 bases, there was a span of 9 bases. The CDR3 consists of 13 residues. The CDR3: CSVERDTNEKLFF. CDR3 bases: TGCAGCGTTGAAAGGGACACAAATGAAAAACTGTTTTTT.

The rearrangement uses TRBV28 and TRBJ1-2, with no clear D. The CDR3 loop spans 15 amino acids. Germline CDR1 is MDHEN and CDR2 is SYDVKM. Trimming pared 6 bases from V and 8 bases from J, leaving 22 bases between. The CDR3 spells CASSPNPDVTVGYTF. CDR3 sequence (DNA): TGTGCCAGCAGCCCTAACCCGGACGTTACGGTCGGCTACACCTTC.

This clone has a single count. This rearrangement joins TRBV5-1 to TRBJ2-1; D call uncertain. This CDR3 comprises 15 residues. V dropped 0 bases and J dropped 7 bases, with 14 bases sitting between them. CDR1 is SGHRS, CDR2 YFSETQ, per germline. Written as DNA, the CDR3 is TGCGCCAGCAGCTTGGATAGGGCCGGGCGGAATGAGCAGTTCTTC. Its protein is CASSLDRAGRNEQFF.

The chain links TRBV6-2 or TRBV6-3 to TRBJ2-7; a weak D match, TRBD1 (5 bases). The germline CDR1 and CDR2 sequences are MNHEY and SVGEGT. CDR3 size: 14 residues. Trimming stripped 4 bases from V and 7 bases from J, with 17 bases between. Here the CDR3 reads CASSLRTPVVEQYF. The CDR3 DNA reads TGTGCCAGCAGTTTGCGGACACCCGTCGTGGAGCAGTACTTC.

The genes are TRBV4-1 and TRBJ2-1; D is possibly TRBD2 (5 bases). V was pared by 1 base and J by 8 bases, with 18 bases between. CDR1 MGHRA and CDR2 YSYEKL come from the germline V gene. The CDR3 runs to 16 residues. This chain's CDR3 is CASSQVFEGGRDEQFF. The CDR3 DNA reads TGCGCCAGCAGCCAAGTATTTGAGGGTGGTAGGGATGAGCAGTTCTTC.

The sample holds one count of this clone. This chain uses TRBV4-3 with TRBJ2-7, with D perhaps TRBD1 or TRBD2 (5 bases each). Trimming stripped 0 bases from V and 2 bases from J, with 11 bases between. CDR1 LGHNA and CDR2 YSLEER come from the germline V gene. The CDR3 has 15 residues. CDR3 residues: CASSQEGDPAYEQYF. DNA of the CDR3: TGCGCCAGCAGCCAAGAAGGGGACCCAGCCTACGAGCAGTACTTC.

V gene TRBV7-2 combines with J gene TRBJ1-2; 7 bases line up with TRBD1. CDR3 size: 16 residues. Germline V gene data show CDR1 as SGHTA and CDR2 as FQGNSA. The ends lost 0 bases at V and 1 base at J; junction bases unmatched: 5. CDR3 region: CASSLARTGLNYGYTF. The CDR3 coding sequence is TGTGCCAGCAGCTTAGCGCGGACAGGTCTTAACTATGGCTACACCTTC.

The chain couples TRBV10-1 to TRBJ2-1; TRBD1 matches 9 bases. There are 15 residues in the CDR3. J gave up 4 bases and V 6 bases, and 7 bases lay outside the gene matches. The germline gives CDR1 WNHNN, CDR2 SYGVQD (reference sequence). CDR3 amino acids: CASSPSGQGYNEQFF. CDR3 sequence (DNA): TGCGCCAGCAGCCCCTCGGGACAGGGATACAATGAGCAGTTCTTC.

The chain combines TRBV30 with TRBJ1-1; TRBD1 matches 7 bases. Germline V gene lookup returns CDR1 GTSNPN and CDR2 SVGIG (reference sequence). With 3 bases clipped from V and 7 bases from J, the junction kept 5 bases outside the gene matches. The CDR3 is made up of 12 amino acids. For the CDR3, the DNA is TGTGCCTGGAGGGACGACAGGGATGAAGCTTTCTTT. Translating it yields CAWRDDRDEAFF. The whole variable domain, filled in from reference TRBV30 and TRBJ1-1, reads SQTIHQWPATLVQPVGSPLSLECTVEGTSNPNLYWYRQAAGRGLQLLFYSVGIGQISSEVPQNLSASRPQDRQFILSSKKLLLSDSGFYLCAWRDDRDEAFFGQGTRLTVV.

The CDR3 DNA sequence: TGCGCCAGCAGCTTCAGGGATCGGGGCACAGATACGCAGTATTTT. It is translated as CASSFRDRGTDTQYF. This chain uses TRBV5-1 with TRBJ2-3, with a possible D match to TRBD1 (5 bases). Looked up from germline, CDR1 is SGHRS and CDR2 is YFSETQ. This CDR3 has 15 amino acids. Trimming stripped 2 bases from V and 1 base from J, with 11 bases between.

The rearrangement uses TRBV2 and TRBJ2-3, with 10 bases lining up with TRBD2. Looked up from germline, CDR1 is SNHLY and CDR2 is FYNNEI. Germline trimming cut 6 bases from V and 5 bases from J; bases unmatched to any gene: 5. The CDR3 has 14 amino acids. CDR3 region: CASSLAGGEDTQYF. DNA of the CDR3: TGTGCCAGCAGCTTAGCGGGGGGAGAAGATACGCAGTATTTT.

The count of this clone is one. The genes are TRBV5-1 and TRBJ2-7; D uncertain. V lost 2 bases and J 0 bases, leaving 9 bases between the germline ends. The CDR3 has 14 residues. The germline V gene encodes CDR1 SGHRS and CDR2 YFSETQ. The CDR3 DNA reads TGCGCCAGCAGCTTTACTATAAGCTCCTACGAGCAGTACTTC. Protein: CASSFTISSYEQYF.

The rearrangement links TRBV5-6 to TRBJ2-2; possibly TRBD2 for D (6 bases). With 4 bases removed from V and 6 bases from J, the gap between germline ends came to 10 bases. Germline values: CDR1 SGHDT, CDR2 YYEEEE. The CDR3 has 13 residues. The CDR3 bases are TGTGCCAGCAGCATAGGAGGGGCCGGGGAGCTGTTTTTT. It is translated as CASSIGGAGELFF. Complete variable domain (other parts from reference TRBV5-6 and TRBJ2-2): DAGVTQSPTHLIKTRGQQVTLRCSPKSGHDTVSWYQQALGQGPQFIFQYYEEEERQRGNFPDRFSGHQFPNYSSELNVNALLLGDSALYLCASSIGGAGELFFGEGSRLTVL.

The chain couples TRBV7-8 to TRBJ1-1, with unresolved D. In germline, CDR1 is SGHVS, CDR2 FQNEAQ. This CDR3 contains 14 residues. The V gene lost 0 bases and the J gene lost 7 bases, with 12 bases spanning the gap. The CDR3 is CASSLAAAVVEAFF. The CDR3 DNA follows: TGTGCCAGCAGCTTAGCGGCAGCTGTCGTTGAAGCTTTCTTT. Full variable domain (remainder filled in from reference TRBV7-8 and TRBJ1-1): GAGVSQSPRYKVAKRGQDVALRCDPISGHVSLFWYQQALGQGPEFLTYFQNEAQLDKSGLPSDRFFAERPEGSVSTLKIQRTQQEDSAVYLCASSLAAAVVEAFFGQGTRLTVV.